These 15 T cell receptor beta chains were all obtained from the same sample, sequenced in a study of beta chain features in type 1 diabetes. Study-level results: A moderate, significant TCRB CDR3 shortening appeared in type 1 diabetes across four CD4+ subsets.

The antigens for these receptors are not known. Reverse transcribing all isolated RNA meant expressed TCRB transcripts were sequenced. Using immunoSEQ multiplex PCR, the repertoire was profiled, and TCRdb retains in-frame clones only, with some absent. The sample yields 200,000 to 300,000 clones, about a tenth seen once. What was sequenced was naive CD4+ T cells from blood. All receptors derive from a young man with type 1 diabetes.

This clone has just a few counts. V and J are TRBV18 and TRBJ2-5, with no clear D. CDR3 length equals 13 residues. Between the trimmed V and J ends, which lost 3 bases and 4 bases, there was a span of 9 bases. Germline V lookup: CDR1 KGHSH, CDR2 LQKENI. The CDR3 coding sequence is TGTGCCAGCTCACCTCTTCGCGGAGAGACCCAGTACTTC. Translated, it gives CASSPLRGETQYF.

The V and J genes are TRBV7-3 and TRBJ2-1; 7 bases line up with TRBD1. The CDR3 consists of 14 residues. The V segment lost 5 bases and the J segment 6 bases; nucleotides outside the gene matches: 7. The germline CDR1 and CDR2 sequences are SGHTA and FQGTGA. CDR3 DNA sequence: TGTGCCAGCAGCGGGGACAGCGCGGTCAATGAGCAGTTCTTC. Translation: CASSGDSAVNEQFF. Looking up the rest from reference TRBV7-3 and TRBJ2-1 gives the full variable domain: GAGVSQTPSNKVTEKGKYVELRCDPISGHTALYWYRQSLGQGPEFLIYFQGTGAADDSGLPNDRFFAVRPEGSVSTLKIQRTERGDSAVYLCASSGDSAVNEQFFGPGTRLTVL.

This sequence joins TRBV14 and TRBJ1-6; D is uncertain. Per the germline V gene, CDR1 is SGHDN and CDR2 is FVKESK. This CDR3 spans 14 amino acids. The ends were cut back, 4 bases at V and 9 bases at J, with 13 bases in the middle. The CDR3 sequence: CASSRSIGSSPLHF. CDR3 coding DNA: TGTGCCAGCAGCCGTTCAATTGGCAGTTCACCCCTCCACTTT. Variable domain in full (rest from reference TRBV14 and TRBJ1-6): EAGVTQFPSHSVIEKGQTVTLRCDPISGHDNLYWYRRVMGKEIKFLLHFVKESKQDESGMPNNRFLAERTGGTYSTLKVQPAELEDSGVYFCASSRSIGSSPLHFGNGTRLTVT.

This clone was counted between two and nine times. The chain has TRBV5-1 and TRBJ2-7; 11 bases are shared with TRBD1. V shed 4 bases, J shed 5 bases, and the junction held 8 bases outside the gene matches. This CDR3 is 15 amino acids long. Looked up from germline, CDR1 is SGHRS and CDR2 is YFSETQ. The CDR3 DNA sequence: TGCGCCAGCAGCCCAGGACAGGGGGCGCTTAACGAGCAGTACTTC. This encodes CASSPGQGALNEQYF.

The chain joins TRBV7-2 to TRBJ1-6; D gene ambiguous. CDR3 size: 15 residues. Germline CDR1 SGHTA, CDR2 FQGNSA. V was shortened by 2 bases and J by 7 bases, with 12 bases between the two germline ends. The CDR3, as DNA: TGTGCCAGCAGCTTACGGTCCGGGTTAAATTCACCCCTCCACTTT. Protein product: CASSLRSGLNSPLHF.

The rearrangement links TRBV25-1 to TRBJ2-5; the match to TRBD1 covers 8 bases. The end of the DNA aligns better with TRBJ2-7, so the J call may be wrong. This CDR3 region has 13 residues. Germline CDR1 is MGHDK and CDR2 is SYGVNS. CDR3 in amino acids: CASSGWTGNEQYF. The CDR3 region has the DNA TGTGCCAGCAGTGGTTGGACAGGGAACGAGCAGTACTTC.

The V and J genes are TRBV6-6 and TRBJ1-2; D might be TRBD1 (6 bases). CDR3 length: 15 residues. V lost 2 bases and J 8 bases, leaving 18 bases between the germline ends. Germline V gene data show CDR1 as MNHNY and CDR2 as SVGAGI (reference sequence). CDR3 coding DNA: TGTGCCAGCAGTTACCGTCTTTGGACAGAAGACGGCTACACCTTC. Its protein product is CASSYRLWTEDGYTF.

The chain links TRBV19 to TRBJ2-3, with TRBD1 matching over 7 bases. Trimming at V came to 1 base and at J to 0 bases, leaving 4 bases not matched to a gene. The CDR3 length is 16 residues. Per the germline V gene, CDR1 is LNHDA and CDR2 is SQIVND (reference sequence). The CDR3, as DNA: TGTGCCAGTAGTATAGGCCGGGACAGCAGCACAGATACGCAGTATTTT. Encoded protein: CASSIGRDSSTDTQYF.

This clone was recorded a few times. The chain couples TRBV28 to TRBJ2-7, with a possible D match to TRBD1 (6 bases). This CDR3 comprises 14 residues. Trimming cost V 8 bases and J 2 bases, with 16 bases left between them. Germline V gives CDR1 MDHEN, CDR2 SYDVKM. In DNA, the CDR3 is TGTGCCAGCCGAAGAGCCGACAGGACCTACGAGCAGTACTTC. Protein: CASRRADRTYEQYF.

Only a few counts were recorded for this clone. This chain connects TRBV11-1 to TRBJ2-7; D may be TRBD2 (7 bases). The CDR3 consists of 14 residues. Trimming cost V 5 bases and J 1 base, with 12 bases left between them. Germline V CDR1 and CDR2: SGHAT, FQDESV (reference sequence). CDR3 coding DNA: TGTGCCAGCAGCCGGGGGGCAGAGTCCTACGAGCAGTACTTC. This gives the protein CASSRGAESYEQYF.

This clone was observed a handful of times. The rearrangement uses TRBV20-1 and TRBJ1-2; possibly TRBD1 for D (5 bases). Germline V CDR1 and CDR2: DFQATT, SNEGSKA (reference sequence). V dropped 6 bases and J dropped 3 bases, with 8 bases sitting between them. This CDR3 comprises 11 residues. The CDR3 bases are TGCAGTGCCATACAGGACTATGGCTACACCTTC. Protein sequence: CSAIQDYGYTF.

This rearrangement joins TRBV19 to TRBJ1-1; 8 bases are a match to TRBD1. The CDR3 runs to 14 residues. The germline CDR1 and CDR2 sequences are LNHDA and SQIVND (reference sequence). The ends lost 2 bases at V and 6 bases at J; junction bases unmatched: 5. DNA of the CDR3: TGTGCCAGTAGTATACAGGGGGCAATTGCTGAAGCTTTCTTT. Amino acid sequence: CASSIQGAIAEAFF.

A few counts support this clone. This rearrangement joins TRBV9 to TRBJ2-6, with TRBD1 matching 11 bases. V gave up 4 bases and J gave up 2 bases; unmatched junction bases: 11. Germline V lookup: CDR1 SGDLS, CDR2 YYNGEE. This CDR3 is 19 amino acids long. The CDR3 region is CASSFGQGAFSTGANVLTF. In DNA, the CDR3 is TGTGCCAGCAGCTTCGGACAGGGGGCGTTTAGTACTGGGGCCAACGTCCTGACTTTC.

This clone was seen more than once but under ten times. In DNA form, the CDR3 reads TGTGCCAGCAGTTTTACCTTAGAAGGCAATCAGCCCCAGCATTTT. It encodes CASSFTLEGNQPQHF. This chain uses TRBV2 with TRBJ1-5; D remains ambiguous. The CDR3 consists of 15 residues. Deletions cut 5 bases from V and 2 bases from J, with 13 bases between. From germline, CDR1 is SNHLY and CDR2 FYNNEI.

This clone was detected only a few times. The CDR3 sequence is CASSSGLADGEFF. In DNA, the CDR3 is TGTGCCAGCAGTTCGGGACTAGCGGACGGGGAGTTCTTC. The chain carries TRBV28 and TRBJ2-1, with 11 bases identical to TRBD2. The germline V gene has CDR1 MDHEN and CDR2 SYDVKM. Losses at the gene ends were 4 bases for V and 14 bases for J; bases not matched to a gene: 7. The CDR3 runs to 13 residues.